Given below is one T cell receptor beta chain in context. Libraries were prepared by immunoSEQ multiplex PCR; TCRdb keeps only in-frame clonotypes and omits some of them. The data contain tens of thousands of clones, around 90% of them seen just once; the ten biggest clones take up about 0.51%. The data derive from a study of OX40 agonist ivuxolimab in advanced cancers. Study-wide context: Prior anti-PD-1, anti-PD-L1 or anti-CTLA-4 therapy did not bar entry, and 40% had some.

Trimming at V came to 4 bases and at J to 9 bases, leaving 8 bases not matched to a gene. The CDR3 spans 14 residues. The germline V gene encodes CDR1 SGHTA and CDR2 FQGNSA. With baseline, cycle 4 day 1, and cycle 7 day 1 as timepoints, blood was sampled. This specimen was CD4+ or CD8+ T cells sorted from blood, taken in a trial of the OX40 agonist ivuxolimab. The gene calls are TRBV7-2 and TRBJ2-4; 8 bases are a match to TRBD1. The sequence derives from an adult with an advanced solid tumor such as melanoma, head and neck, liver or kidney cancer. The CDR3 region is CASSSGTGSVIQYF. In DNA form, the CDR3 reads TGTGCCAGCAGCTCCGGGACAGGCTCGGTCATTCAGTACTTC.